This entry lists 31 T cell receptor beta chains sequenced from one sample in a study of cytomegalovirus exposure and HLA in healthy donors (dated by TCRdb to about 2017). The method was the immunoSEQ multiplex PCR assay. For the multiplex PCR, a mixture combining 60 forward primers for TCR Vbeta segments and 13 reverse primers for TCR Jbeta segments was used. TCRdb limited this immuneACCESS table to in-frame rearrangements with V and J called. A share of clones is missing; checked studies link under half to unresolved V genes, and the rest is unexplained. This sample is represented by more than 150,000 clones; over 70% of them were singletons. The biggest ten clones account for more than 1.4% of the sample. Sample: PBMCs. These receptors were taken from a young man in good health and CMV-seronegative.

This chain uses TRBV12-2 with TRBJ2-5; TRBD1, the table's D call, was not compared with the DNA. TRBV12-2 is classified as a pseudogene. The CDR3 is made up of 12 amino acids. The CDR3 coding sequence is TGTGCAAGTGCTAGAAAGGGGGAGACCCAGTACTTC. It translates to CASARKGETQYF.

The V gene is TRBV6-5, the J gene TRBJ2-2; unclear D gene. The V end was cut by 6 bases, the J end by 2 bases, with 7 bases between. Germline V gene data show CDR1 as MNHEY and CDR2 as SVGAGI. The CDR3 has 13 amino acids. CDR3 region: CASRETNTGELFF. In DNA form, the CDR3 reads TGTGCCAGCAGGGAGACTAACACCGGGGAGCTGTTTTTT.

This chain uses TRBV5-5 with TRBJ2-7; tentative D call: TRBD1 (5 bases). Germline-derived CDR1 and CDR2 are SGHKS and YYEKEE (reference sequence). The CDR3 is made up of 16 amino acids. V was shortened by 4 bases and J by 4 bases, with 21 bases between the two germline ends. CDR3 protein: CASSALEGYRLYEQYF. DNA of the CDR3: TGTGCCAGCAGCGCGCTTGAAGGTTACAGGTTGTACGAGCAGTACTTC.

V is TRBV4-1 and J is TRBJ2-7; D may be TRBD2 (5 bases). V was cut by 1 base and J by 1 base, with 5 bases left in between. In germline, CDR1 is MGHRA, CDR2 YSYEKL. The CDR3 runs to 13 residues. The CDR3 region has the DNA TGCGCCAGCAGCCAAGGACTATCCTACGAGCAGTACTTC. Its protein product is CASSQGLSYEQYF.

The V gene is TRBV2, the J gene TRBJ1-2; no reliable D call. The CDR3 extends over 14 amino acids. Germline loops: CDR1 SNHLY, CDR2 FYNNEI. V shed 3 bases and J shed 4 bases, with 12 bases lying between them. CDR3 in DNA: TGTGCCAGCAGTGAGGAGGTCAGAAGCTATGGCTACACCTTC. Its protein product is CASSEEVRSYGYTF.

This clone appeared once. V and J are TRBV7-8 and TRBJ2-7; TRBD2 might be the D (6 bases). Looked up from germline, CDR1 is SGHVS and CDR2 is FQNEAQ. CDR3 size: 16 residues. V shed 5 bases and J shed 0 bases, with 17 bases lying between them. CDR3 bases: TGTGCCAGCAGCCCCAGAGGGCGGGGACCCTCCTACGAGCAGTACTTC. Its translation is CASSPRGRGPSYEQYF. Together with reference TRBV7-8 and TRBJ2-7, the CDR3 gives the full variable domain: GAGVSQSPRYKVAKRGQDVALRCDPISGHVSLFWYQQALGQGPEFLTYFQNEAQLDKSGLPSDRFFAERPEGSVSTLKIQRTQQEDSAVYLCASSPRGRGPSYEQYFGPGTRLTVT.

The chain couples TRBV7-9 to TRBJ1-1, with a possible D match to TRBD1 (6 bases). V dropped 5 bases and J dropped 7 bases, with 17 bases sitting between them. CDR3 length: 14 amino acids. From germline, CDR1 is SEHNR and CDR2 FQNEAQ (reference sequence). In DNA, the CDR3 is TGTGCCAGCAGCGTACAGGGAGGGATCCGTGAAGCTTTCTTT. This sequence encodes CASSVQGGIREAFF.

J is TRBJ1-6 and V is TRBV5-8; 10 bases line up with TRBD1. Germline V gene data show CDR1 as SGHTS and CDR2 as YDEGEE. The CDR3 has 15 amino acids. V trimming: 4 bases; J trimming: 7 bases; junction bases outside the gene matches: 5. The CDR3 nucleotides read TGTGCCAGCAGCCAGGGACAGGGGCCAAATTCACCCCTCCACTTT. Protein sequence: CASSQGQGPNSPLHF.

This chain uses TRBV25-1 with TRBJ2-6; D unresolved. The CDR3 has 13 residues. The germline V gene has CDR1 MGHDK and CDR2 SYGVNS. V dropped 9 bases and J dropped 4 bases, with 10 bases sitting between them. The chain's CDR3 is CASRAPGANVLTF. CDR3 sequence (DNA): TGTGCCAGTAGAGCCCCGGGGGCCAACGTCCTGACTTTC.

This sequence joins TRBV21-1 and TRBJ1-4. TRBV21-1 is annotated as a pseudogene. The CDR3 is made up of 17 amino acids. This CDR3 is CASSKESTSDLNEKLFF. CDR3 coding DNA: TGTGCCAGCAGCAAGGAAAGCACAAGCGACTTGAATGAAAAACTGTTTTTT.

The chain couples TRBV25-1 to TRBJ1-2; weak D call: TRBD1 (5 bases). Trimming pared 5 bases from V and 8 bases from J, leaving 21 bases between. CDR1 is MGHDK and CDR2 is SYGVNS in the germline V gene. The CDR3 spans 15 residues. The CDR3 DNA follows: TGTGCCAGCAGTATCTCCGGGACGGCCGCGGGAGGCTACACCTTC. It yields the protein CASSISGTAAGGYTF.

V usage is TRBV4-2 and J usage is TRBJ2-3; TRBD2 matches at 11 bases. After removal of 4 bases from V and 5 bases from J, the junction contained 8 bases not matched to a gene. This CDR3 spans 16 amino acids. From germline, CDR1 is LGHNA and CDR2 YNFKEQ. CDR3 in amino acids: CASSRQLAGVGDTQYF. The CDR3 DNA reads TGTGCCAGCAGCCGACAACTAGCGGGAGTTGGAGATACGCAGTATTTT.

This rearrangement joins TRBV5-1 to TRBJ2-7; 10 nucleotides agree with TRBD1. Losses at the gene ends were 4 bases for V and 6 bases for J; bases not matched to a gene: 10. Germline CDR1 SGHRS, CDR2 YFSETQ. The CDR3 spans 15 residues. The CDR3 loop reads CASSVDRGRKGEQYF. CDR3 bases: TGCGCCAGCAGCGTAGACAGGGGGCGCAAGGGCGAGCAGTACTTC.

The chain is built from TRBV15 and TRBJ2-5, with D possibly being TRBD1 (6 bases). Germline CDR1 reads LNHNV; CDR2 reads YYDKDF (reference sequence). The CDR3 length is 13 residues. With 4 bases removed from V and 3 bases from J, the gap between germline ends came to 9 bases. The CDR3 sequence is CATSKGQKETQYF. In nucleotides, the CDR3 is TGTGCCACCAGCAAAGGACAGAAAGAGACCCAGTACTTC.

This clone was recorded a few times. The chain is built from TRBV30 and TRBJ2-1; perhaps TRBD2 as D (6 bases). The CDR3 runs 13 residues. The germline gives CDR1 GTSNPN, CDR2 SVGIG (reference sequence). Between the trimmed V and J ends, which lost 6 bases and 1 base, there was a span of 10 bases. The CDR3 spells CACRDLSYNEQFF. CDR3 sequence (DNA): TGTGCCTGCCGGGACTTATCCTACAATGAGCAGTTCTTC.

The chain combines TRBV5-6 with TRBJ1-2, with D perhaps matching TRBD1 (6 bases). Germline V lookup: CDR1 SGHDT, CDR2 YYEEEE. The CDR3 totals 14 residues. Deletions cut 3 bases from V and 4 bases from J, with 13 bases between. The CDR3 DNA reads as TGTGCCAGCAGCTGGGGGCAGGGGATCTATGGCTACACCTTC. Protein product: CASSWGQGIYGYTF.

This chain links TRBV18 with TRBJ2-7; 8 bases agree with TRBD1. Germline loops: CDR1 KGHSH, CDR2 LQKENI. The CDR3 is 15 amino acids. Trimming cost V 4 bases and J 6 bases; bases outside gene matches: 11. CDR3 region: CASSLSTGGRSEQYF. In DNA form, the CDR3 reads TGTGCCAGCTCACTGAGCACAGGGGGTAGGAGCGAGCAGTACTTC.

J is TRBJ2-5 and V is TRBV6-5; TRBD2 might be the D (5 bases). The CDR3 runs to 12 residues. Germline V gene lookup returns CDR1 MNHEY and CDR2 SVGAGI. Trimming took 6 bases from V and 5 from J, leaving 10 bases between them. In DNA form, the CDR3 reads TGTGCCAGCAGCCCCTCGGGGGAGACCCAGTACTTC. This translates into CASSPSGETQYF.

The chain has TRBV12-5 and TRBJ2-1; maybe TRBD1 (6 bases). The V gene lost 4 bases and the J gene lost 0 bases, with 10 bases spanning the gap. The CDR3 totals 15 residues. CDR1 is LGHNT, CDR2 FRNRAP, per germline. CDR3 DNA: TGTGCTAGTGGTTCGGGACACCTCTCCTACAATGAGCAGTTCTTC. Translation: CASGSGHLSYNEQFF.

This clone appeared a single time. The genes are TRBV10-1 and TRBJ2-2; TRBD1 matches at 8 bases. From germline, CDR1 is WNHNN and CDR2 SYGVQD (reference sequence). The CDR3 runs to 16 residues. After removal of 2 bases from V and 1 base from J, the junction contained 3 bases not matched to a gene. The CDR3 here is CASSEIGQGNTGELFF. The CDR3 DNA reads TGCGCCAGCAGTGAGATAGGACAGGGGAACACCGGGGAGCTGTTTTTT.

The chain is built from TRBV4-3 and TRBJ1-2; no reliable D call. Between the trimmed V and J ends, which lost 0 bases and 7 bases, there was a span of 12 bases. The CDR3 runs to 14 residues. The V gene's germline CDR1 is LGHNA and CDR2 YSLEER. CDR3: CASSQDRQAFGYTF. CDR3 DNA sequence: TGCGCCAGCAGCCAAGATCGGCAGGCTTTTGGCTACACCTTC.

The genes are TRBV5-1 and TRBJ1-1; TRBD1 matches at 10 bases. Trimming took 3 bases from V and 7 from J; bases not matched to a gene: 9. The CDR3 spans 15 residues. The germline CDR1 and CDR2 sequences are SGHRS and YFSETQ. CDR3: CASSWSGTGDYEAFF. The CDR3 region has the DNA TGCGCCAGCAGCTGGTCCGGGACAGGGGACTATGAAGCTTTCTTT.

This chain uses TRBV7-3 with TRBJ1-2; weak D call: TRBD1 (5 bases). Trimming stripped 6 bases from V and 8 bases from J, with 22 bases between. Germline CDR1 reads SGHTA; CDR2 reads FQGTGA. The CDR3 consists of 15 residues. The CDR3 region is CASSHTADGARGYTF. CDR3 bases: TGTGCCAGCAGTCATACCGCGGATGGGGCGCGAGGCTACACCTTC.

This sequence joins TRBV7-8 and TRBJ1-2, with TRBD1 as a possible D gene (6 bases). CDR3 size: 14 residues. From germline, CDR1 is SGHVS and CDR2 FQNEAQ. Trimming left V 3 bases short and J 7 bases short, with 15 bases between. Here the CDR3 reads CASSLLTGFSGYTF. The DNA for the CDR3 is TGTGCCAGCAGCTTGCTTACAGGGTTTAGTGGCTACACCTTC.

Comments on this clone: One end of the junction varies from germline; a read error may be responsible. The rearrangement uses TRBV6-6 and TRBJ2-5, with D hard to call. From germline, CDR1 is MNHNY and CDR2 SVGAGI (reference sequence). This CDR3 comprises 13 residues. This CDR3 reads CASSYLKQETQYF. The CDR3 nucleotides are TGTGCCAGCAGCTACTTAAAACAAGAGACCCAGTACTTC.

J is TRBJ2-5 and V is TRBV6-1; 13 nucleotides line up with TRBD2. The DNA matches TRBJ2-7 better at its end, which makes the J call doubtful. Germline CDR1 MNHNS, CDR2 SASEGT. CDR3 size: 15 residues. The CDR3 DNA reads as TGTGCCAGCAGTGTGGGACTAGCGGGGTCCTACGAGCAGTACTTC. Translation gives CASSVGLAGSYEQYF.

This clone was found a few times. The chain uses TRBV5-6 and TRBJ2-7; TRBD2 matches 7 bases. Losses at the gene ends were 3 bases for V and 5 bases for J; bases not matched to a gene: 11. The germline gives CDR1 SGHDT, CDR2 YYEEEE. CDR3 length: 15 residues. CDR3 in amino acids: CASSSPLGGRDEQYF. CDR3 sequence (DNA): TGTGCCAGCAGCTCCCCTCTGGGGGGGAGGGACGAGCAGTACTTC. Looking up the rest from reference TRBV5-6 and TRBJ2-7 gives the full variable domain: DAGVTQSPTHLIKTRGQQVTLRCSPKSGHDTVSWYQQALGQGPQFIFQYYEEEERQRGNFPDRFSGHQFPNYSSELNVNALLLGDSALYLCASSSPLGGRDEQYFGPGTRLTVT.

The genes are TRBV13 and TRBJ2-3; D unclear. The CDR3 extends over 15 amino acids. The V end was cut by 5 bases, the J end by 1 base, with 13 bases between. Germline assignment: CDR1 PRHDT and CDR2 FYEKMQ (reference sequence). The CDR3 sequence is CASSAYSRRTDTQYF. The CDR3, as DNA: TGTGCCAGCAGCGCCTACTCCCGCCGCACAGATACGCAGTATTTT.

This chain links TRBV9 with TRBJ2-1; D not resolved. Germline V gene sequence: CDR1 SGDLS, CDR2 YYNGEE. The CDR3 sequence is 15 residues long. Trimming stripped 0 bases from V and 5 bases from J, with 12 bases between. The CDR3 DNA is TGTGCCAGCAGCGTAGTGGAGCTGGCTCACAATGAGCAGTTCTTC. Translation: CASSVVELAHNEQFF.

This sequence joins TRBV2 and TRBJ1-4; 9 nucleotides align to TRBD1. The V and J ends lost 7 bases and 2 bases, in that order; junction bases with no gene match: 8. Germline CDR1 and CDR2: SNHLY and FYNNEI. This CDR3 is 16 amino acids long. The CDR3 is CASKAGQGRTNEKLFF. In DNA, the CDR3 is TGTGCCAGCAAAGCAGGACAGGGGAGGACTAATGAAAAACTGTTTTTT.

The chain couples TRBV19 to TRBJ2-4, with 10 bases aligning to TRBD2. CDR3 length: 18 residues. The J segment lost 0 bases and the V segment lost 2 bases, leaving 7 bases of the junction unmatched. Germline-derived CDR1 and CDR2 are LNHDA and SQIVND (reference sequence). CDR3 coding DNA: TGTGCCAGTAGTATACGTGAGCGGGGGGGGCGAGCCAAAAACATTCAGTACTTC. This sequence encodes CASSIRERGGRAKNIQYF.